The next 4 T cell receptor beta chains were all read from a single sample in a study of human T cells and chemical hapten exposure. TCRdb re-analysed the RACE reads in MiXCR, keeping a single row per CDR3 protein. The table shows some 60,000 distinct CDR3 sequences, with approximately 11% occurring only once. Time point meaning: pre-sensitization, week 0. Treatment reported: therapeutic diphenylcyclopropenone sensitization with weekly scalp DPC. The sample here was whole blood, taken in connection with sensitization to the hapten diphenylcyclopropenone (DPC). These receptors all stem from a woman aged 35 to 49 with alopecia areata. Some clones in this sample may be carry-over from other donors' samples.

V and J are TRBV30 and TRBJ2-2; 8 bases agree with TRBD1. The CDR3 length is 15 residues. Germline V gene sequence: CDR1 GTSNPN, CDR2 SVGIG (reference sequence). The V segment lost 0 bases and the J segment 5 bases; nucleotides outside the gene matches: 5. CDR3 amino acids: CAWSVRQGWTGELFF. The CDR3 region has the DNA TGTGCCTGGAGTGTAAGACAGGGGTGGACCGGGGAGCTGTTTTTT.

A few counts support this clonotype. The DNA for the CDR3 is TGTGCCAGCAGTCCCAACAGGGGACCTTATGGCTACACCTTC. It encodes CASSPNRGPYGYTF. The chain combines TRBV6-2 or TRBV6-3 with TRBJ1-2; 7 positions match TRBD1. This CDR3 has 14 amino acids. The V gene's germline CDR1 is MNHEY and CDR2 SVGEGT. V dropped 5 bases and J dropped 5; count of bases not matched to a gene: 8.

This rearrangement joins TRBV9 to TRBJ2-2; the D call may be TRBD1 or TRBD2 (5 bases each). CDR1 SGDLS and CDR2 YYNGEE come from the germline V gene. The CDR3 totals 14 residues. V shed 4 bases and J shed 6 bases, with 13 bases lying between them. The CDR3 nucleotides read TGTGCCAGCAGCCCCAAGGTGGGGGCCGGGGAGCTGTTTTTT. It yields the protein CASSPKVGAGELFF.

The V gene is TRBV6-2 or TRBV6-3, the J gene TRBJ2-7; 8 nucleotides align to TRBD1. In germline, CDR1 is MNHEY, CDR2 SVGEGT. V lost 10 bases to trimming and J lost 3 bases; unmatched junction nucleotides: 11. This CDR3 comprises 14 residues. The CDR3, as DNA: TGTGCCACCATCTCTTGGACAGGGCGCTACGAGCAGTACTTC. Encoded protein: CATISWTGRYEQYF.